This T cell receptor (beta chain) was sequenced for a study of kidney transplant recipient with SARS-CoV-2 infection. TCRdb reprocessed the reads via MiXCR and lists one record per CDR3 protein. The table has 200,000 to 300,000 distinct CDR3 sequences, around 30% seen once; the top ten hold under 9.5%. Germline trimming cut 2 bases from V and 13 bases from J; bases unmatched to any gene: 5. The CDR3 is 12 amino acids. In regard to this clonotype: This may arise from a read error, as a much more abundant clone is one base away.

Material: a blood sample, obtained at baseline and on day 111 from a kidney transplant recipient. The sequence derives from a male patient younger than 45 who had COVID-19 and was a kidney transplant recipient. These T cells may partly come from the graft donor. V usage is TRBV12-3 or TRBV12-4 and J usage is TRBJ2-4; TRBD2 agrees at 7 bases. CDR3 amino acids: CASSLPPREQYF. The CDR3 region has the DNA TGTGCCAGCAGTTTACCCCCGCGGGAGCAGTACTTC.